The 19 T cell receptor beta chains reported below all come from one sample, sequenced in a study of blood T cells in healthy people across ages. The authors ran a second PCR of about 7 to 11 cycles using a sample-barcoded 5' primer and a J-beta primer mix. From the 5' RACE reads, TCRdb called clonotypes with MiXCR, one entry per CDR3 protein. The table lists about a million distinct CDR3 sequences, under 40% of them singletons. Sequencing input: blood. These receptors were taken from a man between 18 and 35 years old in good health.

The chain carries TRBV6-2 or TRBV6-3 and TRBJ1-2; no definite D call. Germline V lookup: CDR1 MNHEY, CDR2 SVGEGT. CDR3 length: 13 amino acids. The V end was cut by 6 bases, the J end by 4 bases, with 12 bases between. CDR3 bases: TGTGCCAGCAGACCCCCGGGGAGCTATGGCTACACCTTC. Protein product: CASRPPGSYGYTF.

This chain connects TRBV6-6 to TRBJ1-1; D remains ambiguous. This CDR3 spans 15 amino acids. Germline-derived CDR1 and CDR2 are MNHNY and SVGAGI (reference sequence). V lost 0 bases to trimming and J lost 1 base, with 9 bases between them. Here the CDR3 DNA reads TGTGCCAGCAGTTACTCGAGAGCCCAGAACACTGAAGCTTTCTTT. This sequence encodes CASSYSRAQNTEAFF.

Points on this clonotype: A clone one base away is much larger, so this may be a read error. The V and J genes are TRBV6-2 or TRBV6-3 and TRBJ2-4; possibly TRBD1 for D (5 bases). TRBJ2-7 explains the end of the DNA better; the J call may be wrong. The CDR3 runs 13 residues. CDR1 is MNHEY and CDR2 is SVGEGT in the germline V gene. CDR3 loop: CASTQVRVDEQYF. The CDR3, as DNA: TGTGCCAGCACCCAAGTCAGGGTCGACGAGCAGTACTTC.

This chain uses TRBV7-9 with TRBJ1-2; the D gene is possibly TRBD1 (6 bases). CDR1 is SEHNR and CDR2 is FQNEAQ in the germline V gene (reference sequence). The V and J ends lost 5 bases and 4 bases respectively, with 14 bases between them. There are 14 residues in the CDR3. CDR3 amino acids: CASSGGGVVYGYTF. The CDR3 DNA is TGTGCCAGCAGCGGAGGGGGGGTTGTCTATGGCTACACCTTC.

This clonotype was picked up one time. With a much larger clone just one base away, this may be a read error. J is TRBJ2-1 and V is TRBV20-1, with D perhaps matching TRBD1 or TRBD2 (5 bases each). Trimming took 6 bases from V and 13 from J, leaving 25 bases between them. Germline CDR1 reads DFQATT; CDR2 reads SNEGSKA (reference sequence). The CDR3 is 14 amino acids. CDR3 bases: TGCAGTGCCATGCAGGGAAGTCAAGGGGAGACCCAGTTCTTC. This encodes CSAMQGSQGETQFF.

This clonotype was observed a few times. This chain connects TRBV12-3 or TRBV12-4 to TRBJ2-4, with 10 bases lining up with TRBD2. V was clipped by 1 base and J by 3 bases; unmatched bases: 3. The CDR3 is 16 amino acids. In DNA, the CDR3 is TGTGCCAGCAGTTTAGTAGCGGGGGGTTTCAAAAACATTCAGTACTTC. It encodes CASSLVAGGFKNIQYF.

This rearrangement joins TRBV6-5 to TRBJ1-4, with 7 bases matching TRBD1. V lost 6 bases to trimming and J lost 6 bases; unmatched junction nucleotides: 10. This CDR3 has 15 residues. Germline-derived CDR1 and CDR2 are MNHEY and SVGAGI. CDR3 residues: CASRDYRGGDEKLFF. Here the CDR3 DNA reads TGTGCCAGCAGGGACTACAGGGGAGGAGATGAAAAACTGTTTTTT.

This clonotype was counted a few times. The chain employs TRBV20-1 and TRBJ1-1; a possible D gene is TRBD1 (5 bases). Germline CDR1 and CDR2: DFQATT and SNEGSKA (reference sequence). There are 11 residues in the CDR3. Trimming removed 3 bases from V and 6 bases from J, with 8 bases in between. The CDR3 is CSASWGAEAFF. DNA of the CDR3: TGCAGTGCTAGTTGGGGGGCTGAAGCTTTCTTT.

V gene TRBV28 combines with J gene TRBJ2-1; maybe TRBD1 (6 bases). V was shortened by 0 bases and J by 5 bases, with 17 bases between the two germline ends. The CDR3 extends over 17 amino acids. Looked up from germline, CDR1 is MDHEN and CDR2 is SYDVKM. The CDR3 protein is CASSLWALFNRDNEQFF. DNA of the CDR3: TGTGCCAGCAGTTTATGGGCCCTGTTTAACAGGGACAATGAGCAGTTCTTC.

The V and J genes are TRBV6-5 and TRBJ2-1, with 8 nucleotides matching TRBD2. This CDR3 comprises 15 residues. Trimming at V came to 5 bases and at J to 0 bases, leaving 3 bases not matched to a gene. Germline CDR1 MNHEY, CDR2 SVGAGI. In DNA, the CDR3 is TGTGCCAGCAGTAACGGACTAGCCTCCTACAATGAGCAGTTCTTC. It codes for CASSNGLASYNEQFF.

This chain links TRBV6-2 or TRBV6-3 with TRBJ2-1, with 15 positions matching TRBD2. The CDR3 contains 15 residues. V shed 0 bases, J shed 14 bases, and the junction held 5 bases outside the gene matches. Germline values: CDR1 MNHEY, CDR2 SVGEGT. CDR3 nucleotide sequence: TGTGCCAGCAGTTACTCTGGACTAGCGGGGGGGCGAGAGTTCTTC. Its translation: CASSYSGLAGGREFF.

This chain joins TRBV6-2 or TRBV6-3 and TRBJ1-5; weak D call: TRBD1 (5 bases). V gave up 1 base and J gave up 0 bases, with 13 bases separating them. There are 17 residues in the CDR3. Germline CDR1 MNHEY, CDR2 SVGEGT. As DNA, the CDR3 is TGTGCCAGCAGTTACTTACCGGGACTGAATAGCAATCAGCCCCAGCATTTT. Protein sequence: CASSYLPGLNSNQPQHF.

This clonotype is a singleton in its sample. Possible read error: a much larger clone is one base away. The chain combines TRBV29-1 with TRBJ1-2; D is perhaps TRBD1 (6 bases). The germline V and J ends were trimmed by 6 bases and 2 bases, with 19 bases remaining between them. Germline V gene lookup returns CDR1 SQVTM and CDR2 ANQGSEA. This CDR3 is 15 amino acids long. CDR3 DNA: TGCAGCGTGAATTACCGTCAGGGGAACAACTATGGCTACACCTTC. It translates to CSVNYRQGNNYGYTF. Drawing the rest from reference TRBV29-1 and TRBJ1-2, the complete variable domain is SAVISQKPSRDICQRGTSLTIQCQVDSQVTMMFWYRQQPGQSLTLIATANQGSEATYESGFVIDKFPISRPNLTFSTLTVSNMSPEDSSIYLCSVNYRQGNNYGYTFGSGTRLTVV.

There are many counts of this clonotype. The chain employs TRBV20-1 and TRBJ2-3; 7 bases line up with TRBD2. V lost 3 bases to trimming and J lost 3 bases; unmatched junction nucleotides: 3. In germline, CDR1 is DFQATT, CDR2 SNEGSKA (reference sequence). This CDR3 comprises 13 residues. The CDR3 coding sequence is TGCAGTGCTAGGCTAGCGGAAACAGATACGCAGTATTTT. Translation gives CSARLAETDTQYF.

This clonotype was counted between two and nine times. V gene TRBV7-8 combines with J gene TRBJ2-5; D may be TRBD1 (6 bases). Gene TRBJ2-7 matches the end of the DNA better, so the J call may be wrong. This CDR3 is built from 13 residues. Germline CDR1 and CDR2: SGHVS and FQNEAQ. The CDR3, as DNA: TGTGCCAGCAGCGAACAGGGTTTTTCCGAGCAGTACTTC. Translated, it gives CASSEQGFSEQYF.

In its sample, this clonotype was seen a few times. V gene TRBV4-3 combines with J gene TRBJ2-3; 12 nucleotides agree with TRBD1. The V segment lost 2 bases and the J segment 6 bases; nucleotides outside the gene matches: 6. This CDR3 contains 16 residues. Germline V gene sequence: CDR1 LGHNA, CDR2 YSLEER. The CDR3 loop is CASSQFGTGGSDTQYF. The CDR3 DNA reads as TGCGCCAGCAGCCAATTCGGGACAGGGGGCTCGGATACGCAGTATTTT.

This chain links TRBV29-1 with TRBJ2-5, with 9 bases fitting TRBD1. V shed 0 bases and J 11 bases; nucleotides not matched to a gene: 16. CDR3 size: 16 residues. Per the germline V gene, CDR1 is SQVTM and CDR2 is ANQGSEA. CDR3: CSVEDPRQGGTTLQYF. In DNA, the CDR3 is TGCAGCGTTGAAGATCCGAGACAGGGGGGGACCACGCTGCAGTACTTC.

The V and J genes are TRBV7-2 and TRBJ2-2; possible D gene TRBD2, 6 bases. The germline V and J ends were trimmed by 4 bases and 5 bases, with 23 bases remaining between them. Germline CDR1 SGHTA, CDR2 FQGNSA. The CDR3 is made up of 18 amino acids. In DNA, the CDR3 is TGTGCCAGCAGCTCTACCAGGGAGGTGTTCATGGGAACCGGGGAGCTGTTTTTT. Residues: CASSSTREVFMGTGELFF.

The genes are TRBV9 and TRBJ1-1; possible D gene TRBD1, 5 bases. This CDR3 spans 12 amino acids. Germline V CDR1 and CDR2: SGDLS, YYNGEE. The germline V and J ends were trimmed by 4 bases and 11 bases, with 15 bases remaining between them. The chain's CDR3 is CASSPSRWGAFF. CDR3 nucleotide sequence: TGTGCCAGCAGCCCCTCACGGTGGGGGGCTTTCTTT.